These 9 T cell receptor beta chains were all obtained from the same sample, sequenced in a study of T cell repertoires in cytomegalovirus infection. No antigens are known for them. TCRdb analysed the reads with MiXCR anew, one entry per CDR3 protein. This sample has around 230,000 distinct CDR3 sequences, with approximately 40% found just once. The specimen was CD8+ T cells from cultured PBMCs, collected from culture after CMV antigen stimulation. These receptor sequences come from a human donor in good health (CMV status not recorded). Some clones in this sample may be carry-over from other donors' samples.

The chain recombines TRBV19 with TRBJ1-1; TRBD1 is a possible D gene (5 bases). The V end was cut by 1 base, the J end by 0 bases, with 12 bases between. Germline V gene lookup returns CDR1 LNHDA and CDR2 SQIVND (reference sequence). The CDR3 runs to 16 residues. CDR3 amino acids: CASSIVQGSMNTEAFF. For the CDR3, the DNA is TGTGCCAGTAGTATAGTCCAGGGCTCCATGAACACTGAAGCTTTCTTT.

V usage is TRBV27 and J usage is TRBJ1-2; tentatively, D is TRBD1 (5 bases). The CDR3 consists of 13 residues. The V end was cut by 6 bases, the J end by 8 bases, with 16 bases between. In germline, CDR1 is MNHEY, CDR2 SMNVEV (reference sequence). The CDR3 DNA reads TGTGCCAGCAGCCATGGGGGAGGGAACGGCTACACCTTC. The encoded protein is CASSHGGGNGYTF.

The J gene is TRBJ1-2, the V gene TRBV7-6; possible D gene TRBD1, 5 bases. This CDR3 region has 14 residues. Germline loops: CDR1 SGHVS, CDR2 FNYEAQ. Trimming left V 8 bases short and J 8 bases short, with 21 bases between. This CDR3 reads CASRTPQEMWGYTF. The DNA for the CDR3 is TGTGCCAGCCGAACCCCACAGGAGATGTGGGGCTACACCTTC.

CDR3: CASSLEAGGGFPSNQPQHF. For the CDR3, the DNA is TGTGCCAGCAGTTTAGAGGCAGGGGGCGGATTCCCCAGCAATCAGCCCCAGCATTTT. The rearrangement joins TRBV12-3 or TRBV12-4 to TRBJ1-5, with 8 bases matching TRBD1. This CDR3 has 19 amino acids. The J segment lost 1 base and the V segment lost 1 base, leaving 12 bases of the junction unmatched.

There are many counts of this clonotype. V is TRBV7-8 and J is TRBJ2-5; D unclear. Germline CDR1 reads SGHVS; CDR2 reads FQNEAQ. This CDR3 is 15 amino acids long. The ends were cut back, 0 bases at V and 4 bases at J, with 12 bases in the middle. CDR3 sequence reads: CASSLAGLGLETQYF. The DNA for the CDR3 is TGTGCCAGCAGCTTAGCAGGATTAGGGCTAGAGACCCAGTACTTC.

In this sample, this clonotype turned up a few times. The chain joins TRBV11-2 to TRBJ1-1; D gene unclear. The V gene lost 5 bases and the J gene lost 2 bases, with 9 bases spanning the gap. The germline gives CDR1 SGHAT, CDR2 FQNNGV. This CDR3 has 13 amino acids. The CDR3 region has the DNA TGTGCCAGCAGCCCGGACGCCAACACTGAAGCTTTCTTT. Translating it yields CASSPDANTEAFF.

This chain uses TRBV19 with TRBJ2-1, with 10 positions matching TRBD2. Germline V gene data show CDR1 as LNHDA and CDR2 as SQIVND (reference sequence). With 10 bases clipped from V and 5 bases from J, the junction kept 11 bases outside the gene matches. The CDR3 runs 15 residues. The CDR3 is CATILASGGNNEQFF. The CDR3, as DNA: TGTGCCACCATCCTCGCTAGCGGGGGAAACAATGAGCAGTTCTTC.

This chain joins TRBV25-1 and TRBJ2-5, with 8 bases fitting TRBD2. With V trimmed by 3 bases and J by 1 base, 10 bases remained unmatched. This CDR3 contains 17 residues. The germline CDR1 and CDR2 sequences are MGHDK and SYGVNS. In nucleotides, the CDR3 is TGTGCCAGCAGTGATCGGGGTAGCGGGACGATCCAAGAGACCCAGTACTTC. Protein: CASSDRGSGTIQETQYF.

The V gene is TRBV20-1, the J gene TRBJ2-7; D is unresolved. CDR1 DFQATT and CDR2 SNEGSKA come from the germline V gene (reference sequence). There are 14 residues in the CDR3. With 5 bases removed from V and 0 bases from J, the gap between germline ends came to 14 bases. The CDR3 DNA sequence: TGCAGTGCTGAGACTCGAAATTACTCCTACGAGCAGTACTTC. Amino acids: CSAETRNYSYEQYF.